This TCR beta chain originates from a study of beta chain features in type 1 diabetes. With 0 bases clipped from V and 5 bases from J, the junction kept 4 bases outside the gene matches. Germline V gene sequence: CDR1 SGDLS, CDR2 YYNGEE. The CDR3 is 14 residues long. Reverse transcribing all isolated RNA meant expressed TCRB transcripts were sequenced. This table comes from immunoSEQ multiplex PCR, and its TCRdb copy is limited to in-frame clones, with some not included. Among 350,000 or so clones listed, around 20% were seen once. The chain carries TRBV9 and TRBJ2-5; TRBD2 aligns across 7 bases. This sequence was found in a young woman in good health. The sample comprised naive CD4+ T cells from blood. The CDR3 spells CASSVGEGRETQYF. CDR3 coding DNA: TGTGCCAGCAGCGTAGGGGAGGGACGGGAGACCCAGTACTTC. Variable domain in full (rest from reference TRBV9 and TRBJ2-5): DSGVTQTPKHLITATGQRVTLRCSPRSGDLSVYWYQQSLDQGLQFLIQYYNGEERAKGNILERFSAQQFPDLHSELNLSSLELGDSALYFCASSVGEGRETQYFGPGTRLLVL.